The clone carrying this TCR beta chain occurred a few times. The sample originates from a study of blood T cell repertoires in COVID-19. Across the study: Samples taken during acute and convalescent COVID-19 were collected in the United States, Italy and Spain.

Recruited during active infection, patients (from Seattle) were subsequently followed longitudinally. Profiling relied on immunoSEQ multiplex PCR, and the TCRdb table lists in-frame clones only, not all of them. The data show 150,000 to 160,000 clones, approximately 85% seen once. The CDR3 loop spans 16 amino acids. Germline V CDR1 and CDR2: SGHVS, FQNEAQ. With 2 bases removed from V and 7 bases from J, the gap between germline ends came to 15 bases. The chain recombines TRBV7-8 with TRBJ1-6; possible D gene TRBD1, 5 bases. The sample was peripheral blood. This receptor was obtained from a man aged 60-69 years with COVID-19, enrolled during active disease. CDR3 nucleotide sequence: TGTGCCAGCAGCTTAACCAGCAGGGATGGCAATTCACCCCTCCACTTT. Its protein product is CASSLTSRDGNSPLHF.